This TCR beta chain was found in a study of response to subunit inactivated influenza vaccine. Study conclusions and caveats: With each seasonal influenza vaccination, the authors suggested, few new T cells are recruited.

Germline-derived CDR1 and CDR2 are SGHTA and FQGNSA. The CDR3 length is 14 residues. J was trimmed by 4 bases and V by 1 base; bases with no gene match: 2. This clonotype came up many times. Its antigen remains unidentified. TCRdb ran MiXCR on the RT-PCR reads and lists one entry per CDR3 protein. In the table there are fewer than 600,000 distinct CDR3 sequences, less than 7.5% of which are singletons. V and J are TRBV7-2 and TRBJ1-2, with TRBD1 matching 8 bases. This specimen was PBMCs from blood, taken less than 30 months after vaccination. The clonotype originates from a man aged 50-75 years who received an inactivated influenza vaccine. The CDR3: CASSLEGTGYGYTF. For the CDR3, the DNA is TGTGCCAGCAGCTTAGAGGGGACAGGCTATGGCTACACCTTC.